Shown below are 8 T cell receptor beta chains from a single sample sequenced in a study of blood T cells in healthy people across ages. For the second PCR, which ran for about 7 to 12 cycles, a sample-barcoded 5' primer and a J-beta primer mix were used. One entry per CDR3 protein results from TCRdb running MiXCR on the 5' RACE reads. Of about 670,000 distinct CDR3 sequences in the sample, around 52% are singletons; the top ten hold 13%. Sequencing used blood. Receptor source: a woman at least 80 years old in good health.

CDR3 nucleotides: TGTGCCAGCAGTCGATTGGCCTCCTACACAGATACGCAGTATTTT. Its translation: CASSRLASYTDTQYF. The chain combines TRBV2 with TRBJ2-3; unclear D gene. V lost 5 bases and J lost 2, with 14 bases in between. Germline V gene data show CDR1 as SNHLY and CDR2 as FYNNEI. CDR3 size: 15 residues.

The V call is TRBV29-1, the J call TRBJ2-1, with 10 bases that match TRBD1. The CDR3 is 14 amino acids. CDR1 and CDR2 (germline): SQVTM, ANQGSEA. V dropped 5 bases and J dropped 7; count of bases not matched to a gene: 8. CDR3 residues: CSVLDRGRGNEQFF. As DNA, the CDR3 is TGCAGCGTTCTTGACAGGGGGCGAGGGAATGAGCAGTTCTTC.

Many counts were recorded for this clonotype. The chain's CDR3 is CASSLSRRTQYF. In DNA form, the CDR3 reads TGTGCCAGCAGCCTCTCGAGACGGACCCAGTACTTC. The chain has TRBV6-2 or TRBV6-3 and TRBJ2-5, with D uncertain. V lost 6 bases to trimming and J lost 7 bases, with 12 bases between them. There are 12 residues in the CDR3. The germline CDR1 and CDR2 sequences are MNHEY and SVGEGT.

The chain combines TRBV3-1 with TRBJ2-5; D remains ambiguous. The J call may be wrong; the DNA end is better matched by TRBJ2-7. Germline lookup yields CDR1 LGHDT and CDR2 YNNKEL (reference sequence). This CDR3 spans 14 amino acids. The CDR3 DNA reads as TGTGCCAGCAGCCAAAGGTTTTCGATCTACGAGCAGTACTTC. It specifies CASSQRFSIYEQYF.

This clonotype was seen once. The rearrangement links TRBV7-9 to TRBJ2-1, with D unresolved. The CDR3 extends over 12 amino acids. Trimming took 5 bases from V and 15 from J, leaving 17 bases between them. CDR1 is SEHNR and CDR2 is FQNEAQ in the germline V gene (reference sequence). The CDR3 region is CASSADGLVLFF. CDR3 bases: TGTGCCAGCAGCGCCGACGGCTTAGTCCTGTTCTTC.

The DNA for the CDR3 is TGCGCCAGCAGCTTGTCTAGCCCCTTCGACGAGCAGTACTTC. This codes for CASSLSSPFDEQYF. The chain joins TRBV5-1 to TRBJ2-7, with D perhaps matching TRBD2 (5 bases). Trimming took off 1 base at V and 5 bases at J, with 13 bases between the two ends. CDR3 length: 14 residues. Germline V CDR1 and CDR2: SGHRS, YFSETQ.

This clonotype was found many times. The chain employs TRBV10-3 and TRBJ2-1; 11 nucleotides align to TRBD2. CDR3 length equals 15 residues. The trim removed 8 bases at V and 5 bases at J, leaving 8 bases unmatched. Germline assignment: CDR1 ENHRY and CDR2 SYGVKD. The CDR3 region is CAIAFVAGGHNEQFF. For the CDR3, the DNA is TGTGCCATCGCCTTCGTAGCGGGAGGGCACAATGAGCAGTTCTTC.

This clonotype was seen repeatedly, ten times or more. V is TRBV12-3 or TRBV12-4 and J is TRBJ2-1; D unresolved. Trimming shortened V by 2 bases and J by 7 bases, and 12 bases separated the two germline ends. The CDR3 spans 14 residues. DNA of the CDR3: TGTGCCAGCAGTTTAAGGGTGGTGGGGAATGAGCAGTTCTTC. Protein sequence: CASSLRVVGNEQFF.